Following are 21 T cell receptor beta chains from one sample sequenced in a study of T cell changes during pregnancy in multiple sclerosis. This table comes from immunoSEQ multiplex PCR, and its TCRdb copy is limited to in-frame clones, with some not included. The sample includes tens of thousands of clones, around 94% of them seen just once. Sequenced material: CD4+ T cells from peripheral blood mononuclear cells, taken in the first trimester of pregnancy. The origin of the receptors is a female donor with multiple sclerosis, enrolled in a pregnancy study.

V gene TRBV5-1 combines with J gene TRBJ2-7; TRBD1 might be the D (5 bases). The CDR3 is 14 residues long. V lost 9 bases to trimming and J lost 0 bases, with 16 bases between them. The germline gives CDR1 SGHRS, CDR2 YFSETQ. The CDR3 protein is CATPRKGCSYEQYF. The CDR3 nucleotides read TGCGCCACCCCGCGGAAGGGGTGCTCCTACGAGCAGTACTTC.

The rearrangement uses TRBV18 and TRBJ2-2; possibly TRBD1 for D (6 bases). This CDR3 has 14 amino acids. Per germline, CDR1 KGHSH and CDR2 LQKENI. The V end was cut by 2 bases, the J end by 4 bases, with 8 bases between. In DNA, the CDR3 is TGTGCCAGCTCACCAAAAGGGGGCACCGGGGAGCTGTTTTTT. Amino acids: CASSPKGGTGELFF.

The gene calls are TRBV2 and TRBJ1-3; 7 bases align to TRBD1. The CDR3 covers 17 residues. CDR1 and CDR2 from the germline V gene are SNHLY and FYNNEI. The V segment lost 3 bases and the J segment 4 bases; nucleotides outside the gene matches: 12. The CDR3 loop reads CASSEEGQELSGNTIYF. The CDR3 region has the DNA TGTGCCAGCAGTGAGGAAGGACAGGAGCTGTCGGGAAACACCATATATTTT.

This chain uses TRBV15 with TRBJ2-7; TRBD1 matches at 7 bases. Per the germline V gene, CDR1 is LNHNV and CDR2 is YYDKDF (reference sequence). This CDR3 is built from 14 residues. The V segment lost 0 bases and the J segment 3 bases; nucleotides outside the gene matches: 2. In DNA form, the CDR3 reads TGTGCCACCAGCAGAGACAGGGGGTTCTACGAGCAGTACTTC. Protein product: CATSRDRGFYEQYF.

The chain employs TRBV6-6 and TRBJ1-2, with 7 bases fitting TRBD1. CDR1 MNHNY and CDR2 SVGAGI come from the germline V gene (reference sequence). V shed 10 bases, J shed 8 bases, and the junction held 10 bases outside the gene matches. There are 12 residues in the CDR3. The CDR3: CATRPRGSGYTF. The CDR3 DNA reads as TGTGCCACCCGCCCCAGGGGGAGCGGCTACACCTTC.

The CDR3 spells CASRWSGQRVYGYTF. The DNA of the CDR3 is TGTGCCAGCAGGTGGTCGGGACAGCGTGTCTATGGCTACACCTTC. The chain carries TRBV5-5 and TRBJ1-2; 7 nucleotides agree with TRBD1. The V gene's germline CDR1 is SGHKS and CDR2 YYEKEE (reference sequence). The CDR3 extends over 15 amino acids. J gave up 4 bases and V 5 bases, and 11 bases lay outside the gene matches.

The chain uses TRBV11-3 and TRBJ2-2; the D is unclear. The ends were cut back, 1 base at V and 0 bases at J, with 6 bases in the middle. The CDR3 sequence is 15 residues long. CDR1 and CDR2 from the germline V gene are SGHNT and YENEEA. CDR3 loop: CASSLVPTNTGELFF. The CDR3 bases are TGTGCCAGCAGCTTAGTACCTACGAACACCGGGGAGCTGTTTTTT.

The V gene is TRBV5-5, the J gene TRBJ1-1; D remains ambiguous. Germline assignment: CDR1 SGHKS and CDR2 YYEKEE (reference sequence). The V gene lost 4 bases and the J gene lost 0 bases, with 13 bases spanning the gap. The CDR3 runs to 15 residues. CDR3 sequence: CASSPLSGMNTEAFF. DNA of the CDR3: TGTGCCAGCAGCCCGCTGTCAGGAATGAACACTGAAGCTTTCTTT.

The J gene is TRBJ2-5, the V gene TRBV4-1; 8 nucleotides agree with TRBD2. Unmatched junction bases numbered 6, after V lost 1 base and J lost 5 bases. Germline V gene lookup returns CDR1 MGHRA and CDR2 YSYEKL. The CDR3 consists of 15 residues. The CDR3 bases are TGCGCCAGCAGCCAAGTGGGTAGCGGGGTTGAGACCCAGTACTTC. Protein sequence: CASSQVGSGVETQYF.

The chain employs TRBV6-5 and TRBJ1-1; the match to TRBD1 covers 7 bases. The V gene's germline CDR1 is MNHEY and CDR2 SVGAGI. This CDR3 contains 13 residues. J lost 4 bases, V lost 6 bases, and 5 bases had no gene match. CDR3: CASSRQGPTEAFF. CDR3 DNA: TGTGCCAGCAGCCGACAGGGCCCCACTGAAGCTTTCTTT.

The V call is TRBV5-1, the J call TRBJ1-5, with D perhaps matching TRBD1 (6 bases). The ends were cut back, 4 bases at V and 0 bases at J, with 11 bases in the middle. Germline loops: CDR1 SGHRS, CDR2 YFSETQ. The length of the CDR3 is 15 residues. CDR3 in amino acids: CASSHSGDSNQPQHF. DNA of the CDR3: TGCGCCAGCAGCCATTCAGGGGATAGCAATCAGCCCCAGCATTTT.

The CDR3 protein is CATSPSGTGNYGYTF. CDR3 DNA: TGTGCCACCAGCCCTTCCGGTACAGGGAACTATGGCTACACCTTC. This chain connects TRBV15 to TRBJ1-2; TRBD1 might be the D (6 bases). The CDR3 length is 15 residues. Germline CDR1 LNHNV, CDR2 YYDKDF (reference sequence). V lost 5 bases, J lost 2 bases, and 15 bases lay in between.

This clone has only a few counts. The V and J genes are TRBV13 and TRBJ1-2, with unresolved D. Trimming took 0 bases from V and 4 from J, leaving 9 bases between them. The CDR3 contains 14 residues. Germline V lookup: CDR1 PRHDT, CDR2 FYEKMQ (reference sequence). This chain's CDR3 is CASSLGGGSYGYTF. In DNA form, the CDR3 reads TGTGCCAGCAGCTTAGGCGGCGGTTCCTATGGCTACACCTTC.

The genes are TRBV7-2 and TRBJ2-3; 14 bases are a match to TRBD2. This CDR3 comprises 16 residues. V was pared by 5 bases and J by 2 bases, with 3 bases of the junction left unmatched. Germline assignment: CDR1 SGHTA and CDR2 FQGNSA. The CDR3 sequence is CASSKGLAGATDTQYF. As DNA, the CDR3 is TGTGCCAGCAGCAAGGGACTAGCGGGAGCCACAGATACGCAGTATTTT.

The CDR3 sequence: CASSPGTGHGYTF. The CDR3 DNA is TGTGCCAGCAGCCCCGGGACAGGACATGGCTACACCTTC. V and J are TRBV11-2 and TRBJ1-2; 8 nucleotides agree with TRBD1. Germline-derived CDR1 and CDR2 are SGHAT and FQNNGV. CDR3 length: 13 amino acids. The V and J ends lost 5 bases and 6 bases, in that order; junction bases with no gene match: 5.

V and J are TRBV19 and TRBJ2-3, with a weak D call TRBD2 (6 bases). Germline V CDR1 and CDR2: LNHDA, SQIVND (reference sequence). The CDR3 extends over 17 amino acids. Trimming pared 3 bases from V and 7 bases from J, leaving 23 bases between. The CDR3 spells CASSMGSQGLLVNTQYF. The CDR3 DNA sequence: TGTGCCAGTAGTATGGGCTCCCAGGGACTCCTCGTGAATACGCAGTATTTT. The whole variable domain, filled in from reference TRBV19 and TRBJ2-3, reads DGGITQSPKYLFRKEGQNVTLSCEQNLNHDAMYWYRQDPGQGLRLIYYSQIVNDFQKGDIAEGYSVSREKKESFPLTVTSAQKNPTAFYLCASSMGSQGLLVNTQYFGPGTRLTVL.

The V and J genes are TRBV5-1 and TRBJ1-1; D gene unclear. CDR1 is SGHRS, CDR2 YFSETQ, per germline. The CDR3 has 12 residues. V shed 4 bases and J shed 6 bases, with 10 bases lying between them. This chain's CDR3 is CASSPRGAEAFF. CDR3 nucleotides: TGCGCCAGCAGCCCGCGGGGTGCTGAAGCTTTCTTT.

This clone was seen just once. This chain joins TRBV2 and TRBJ1-2, with 7 bases matching TRBD1. The CDR3 loop spans 16 amino acids. J gave up 1 base and V 7 bases, and 12 bases lay outside the gene matches. CDR1 SNHLY and CDR2 FYNNEI come from the germline V gene. CDR3 sequence reads: CASIEGRDRINYGYTF. The CDR3 nucleotides read TGTGCCAGCATAGAGGGACGGGACAGAATTAACTATGGCTACACCTTC.

This clone was picked up one time. This chain joins TRBV7-2 and TRBJ2-1; D gene uncertain. Germline assignment: CDR1 SGHTA and CDR2 FQGNSA. V was shortened by 6 bases and J by 4 bases, with 16 bases between the two germline ends. The CDR3 is made up of 15 amino acids. Here the CDR3 DNA reads TGTGCCAGCAGATTACCCCAAACAGATTACAATGAGCAGTTCTTC. Amino acid sequence: CASRLPQTDYNEQFF.

V and J are TRBV5-1 and TRBJ1-1; 8 bases are a match to TRBD1. CDR1 is SGHRS and CDR2 is YFSETQ in the germline V gene. The CDR3 consists of 16 residues. Unmatched junction bases numbered 12, after V lost 3 bases and J lost 5 bases. The CDR3 DNA sequence: TGCGCCAGCAGCTCCCCCGGGCAGGGGGCTAGGACTGAAGCTTTCTTT. Residues: CASSSPGQGARTEAFF.

This chain links TRBV28 with TRBJ1-4; no reliable D call. Trimming cost V 7 bases and J 8 bases, with 26 bases left between them. The CDR3 covers 17 residues. Germline CDR1 is MDHEN and CDR2 is SYDVKM. The CDR3 region is CASTPRSGPLMREKLFF. Written as DNA, the CDR3 is TGTGCCAGCACCCCCCGGTCTGGCCCTCTTATGCGGGAAAAACTGTTTTTT.